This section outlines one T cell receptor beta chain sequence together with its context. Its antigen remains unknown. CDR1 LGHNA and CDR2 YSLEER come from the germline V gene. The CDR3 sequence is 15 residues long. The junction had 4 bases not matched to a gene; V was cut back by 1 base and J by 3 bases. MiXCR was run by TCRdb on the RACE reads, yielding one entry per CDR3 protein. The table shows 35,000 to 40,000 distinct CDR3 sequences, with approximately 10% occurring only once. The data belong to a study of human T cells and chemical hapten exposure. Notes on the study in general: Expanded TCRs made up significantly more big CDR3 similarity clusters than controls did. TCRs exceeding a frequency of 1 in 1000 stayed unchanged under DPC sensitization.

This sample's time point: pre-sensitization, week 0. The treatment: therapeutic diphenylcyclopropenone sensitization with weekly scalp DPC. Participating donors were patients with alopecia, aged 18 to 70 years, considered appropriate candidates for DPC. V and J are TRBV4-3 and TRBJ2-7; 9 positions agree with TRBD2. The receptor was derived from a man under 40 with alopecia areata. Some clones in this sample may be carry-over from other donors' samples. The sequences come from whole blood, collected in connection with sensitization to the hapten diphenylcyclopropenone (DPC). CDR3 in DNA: TGCGCCAGCAGCCAAGGACTAGCGGAGGTCTACGAGCAGTACTTC. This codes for CASSQGLAEVYEQYF.